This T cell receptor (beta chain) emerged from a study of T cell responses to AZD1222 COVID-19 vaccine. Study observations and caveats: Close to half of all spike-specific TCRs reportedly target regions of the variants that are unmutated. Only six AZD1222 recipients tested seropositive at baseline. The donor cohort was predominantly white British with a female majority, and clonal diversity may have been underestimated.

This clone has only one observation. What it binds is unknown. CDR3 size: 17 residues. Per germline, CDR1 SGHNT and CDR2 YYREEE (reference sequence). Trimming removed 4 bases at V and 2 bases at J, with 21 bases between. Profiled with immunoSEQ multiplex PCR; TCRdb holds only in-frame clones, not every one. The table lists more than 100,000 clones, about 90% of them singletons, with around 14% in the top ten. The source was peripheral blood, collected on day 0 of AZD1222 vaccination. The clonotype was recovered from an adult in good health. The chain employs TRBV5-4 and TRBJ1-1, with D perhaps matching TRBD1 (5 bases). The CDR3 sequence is CASSARVGVVGNTEAFF. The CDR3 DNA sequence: TGTGCCAGCAGCGCCCGGGTGGGGGTGGTAGGTAACACTGAAGCTTTCTTT.